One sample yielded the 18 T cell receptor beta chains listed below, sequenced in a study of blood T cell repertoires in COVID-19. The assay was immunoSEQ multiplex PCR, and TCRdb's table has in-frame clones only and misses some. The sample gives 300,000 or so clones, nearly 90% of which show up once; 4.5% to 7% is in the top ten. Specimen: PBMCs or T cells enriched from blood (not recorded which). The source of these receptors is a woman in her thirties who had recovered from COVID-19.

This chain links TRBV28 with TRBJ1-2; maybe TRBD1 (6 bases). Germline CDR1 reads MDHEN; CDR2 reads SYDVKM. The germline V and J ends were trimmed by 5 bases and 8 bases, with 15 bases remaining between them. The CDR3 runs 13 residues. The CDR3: CASSLQGSGGYTF. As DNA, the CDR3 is TGTGCCAGCAGTCTACAGGGTTCGGGAGGCTACACCTTC.

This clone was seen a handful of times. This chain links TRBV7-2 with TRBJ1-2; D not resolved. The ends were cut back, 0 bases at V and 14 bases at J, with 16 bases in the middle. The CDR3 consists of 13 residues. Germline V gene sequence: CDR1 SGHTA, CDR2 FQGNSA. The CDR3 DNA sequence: TGTGCCAGCAGCTTAGCGAGGCGCCCAGCGTTTACCTTC. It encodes CASSLARRPAFTF.

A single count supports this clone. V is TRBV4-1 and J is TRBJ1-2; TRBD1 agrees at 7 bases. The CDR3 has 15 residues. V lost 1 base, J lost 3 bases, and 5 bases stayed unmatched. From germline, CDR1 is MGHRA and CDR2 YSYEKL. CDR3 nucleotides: TGCGCCAGCAGCCAAGCCGCCGGGACAGACTATGGCTACACCTTC. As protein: CASSQAAGTDYGYTF.

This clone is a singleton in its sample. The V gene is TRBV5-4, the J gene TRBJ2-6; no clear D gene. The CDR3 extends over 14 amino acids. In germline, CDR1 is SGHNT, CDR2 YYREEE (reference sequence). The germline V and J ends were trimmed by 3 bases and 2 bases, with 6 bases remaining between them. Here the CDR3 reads CASSSEAGANVLTF. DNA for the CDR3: TGTGCCAGCAGCTCAGAAGCTGGGGCCAACGTCCTGACTTTC.

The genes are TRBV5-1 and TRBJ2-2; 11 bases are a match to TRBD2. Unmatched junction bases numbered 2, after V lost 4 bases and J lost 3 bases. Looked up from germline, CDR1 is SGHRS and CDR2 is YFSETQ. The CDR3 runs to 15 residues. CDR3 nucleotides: TGCGCCAGCAGCCCGGGACTAGCGGACACCGGGGAGCTGTTTTTT. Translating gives CASSPGLADTGELFF. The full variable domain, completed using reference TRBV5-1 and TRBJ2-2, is KAGVTQTPRYLIKTRGQQVTLSCSPISGHRSVSWYQQTPGQGLQFLFEYFSETQRNKGNFPGRFSGRQFSNSRSEMNVSTLELGDSALYLCASSPGLADTGELFFGEGSRLTVL.

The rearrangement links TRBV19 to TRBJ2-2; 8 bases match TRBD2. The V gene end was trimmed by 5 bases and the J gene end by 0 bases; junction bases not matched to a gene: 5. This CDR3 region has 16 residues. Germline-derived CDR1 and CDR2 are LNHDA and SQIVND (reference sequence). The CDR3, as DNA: TGTGCCAGTAGTCGCGGGGGGCAGCCGAACACCGGGGAGCTGTTTTTT. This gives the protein CASSRGGQPNTGELFF.

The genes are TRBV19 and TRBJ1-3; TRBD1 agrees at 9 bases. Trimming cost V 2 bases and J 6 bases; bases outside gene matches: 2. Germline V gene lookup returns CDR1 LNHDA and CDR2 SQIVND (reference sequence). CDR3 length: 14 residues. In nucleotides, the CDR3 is TGTGCCAGTAGTATAACAGGGGGCGTAAACACCATATATTTT. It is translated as CASSITGGVNTIYF.

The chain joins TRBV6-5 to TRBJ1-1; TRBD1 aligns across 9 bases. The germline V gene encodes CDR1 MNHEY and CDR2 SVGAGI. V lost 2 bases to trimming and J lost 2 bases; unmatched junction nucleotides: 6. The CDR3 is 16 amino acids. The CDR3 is CASSYVGTGTNTEAFF. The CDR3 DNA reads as TGTGCCAGCAGTTACGTCGGGACAGGGACCAACACTGAAGCTTTCTTT.

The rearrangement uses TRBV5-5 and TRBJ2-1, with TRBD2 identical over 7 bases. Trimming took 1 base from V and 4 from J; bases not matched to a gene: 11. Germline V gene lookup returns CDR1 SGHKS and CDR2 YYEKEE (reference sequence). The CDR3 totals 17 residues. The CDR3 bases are TGTGCCAGCAGCTTGTCTCCCGGGGGGTCCCTTTACAATGAGCAGTTCTTC. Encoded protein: CASSLSPGGSLYNEQFF.

The DNA for the CDR3 is TGCAGCGTTCCAGGGACAGGGAATGGGGGCACTGAAGCTTTCTTT. It is translated as CSVPGTGNGGTEAFF. This chain joins TRBV29-1 and TRBJ1-1, with TRBD1 matching 9 bases. The J segment lost 4 bases and the V segment lost 5 bases, leaving 11 bases of the junction unmatched. This CDR3 region has 15 residues. Germline V gene lookup returns CDR1 SQVTM and CDR2 ANQGSEA.

CDR3 sequence reads: CAWSGRGTHKDYEQYF. In nucleotides, the CDR3 is TGTGCCTGGAGTGGCAGGGGGACCCATAAAGACTACGAGCAGTACTTC. The chain carries TRBV30 and TRBJ2-7, with 7 bases identical to TRBD1. Germline lookup yields CDR1 GTSNPN and CDR2 SVGIG (reference sequence). V lost 1 base to trimming and J lost 3 bases; unmatched junction nucleotides: 12. This CDR3 region has 16 residues.

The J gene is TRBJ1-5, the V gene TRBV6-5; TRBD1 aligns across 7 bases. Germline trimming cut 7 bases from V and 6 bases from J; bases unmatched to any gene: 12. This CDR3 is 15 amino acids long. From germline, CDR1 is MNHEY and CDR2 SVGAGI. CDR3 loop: CASTVRQGWGQPQHF. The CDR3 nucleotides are TGTGCCAGCACGGTGCGACAGGGATGGGGTCAGCCCCAGCATTTT.

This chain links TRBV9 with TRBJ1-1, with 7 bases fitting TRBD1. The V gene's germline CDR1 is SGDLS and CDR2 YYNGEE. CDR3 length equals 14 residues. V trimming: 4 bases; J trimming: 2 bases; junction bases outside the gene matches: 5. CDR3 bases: TGTGCCAGCAGCCCCCGGACAGGAAACACTGAAGCTTTCTTT. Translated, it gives CASSPRTGNTEAFF.

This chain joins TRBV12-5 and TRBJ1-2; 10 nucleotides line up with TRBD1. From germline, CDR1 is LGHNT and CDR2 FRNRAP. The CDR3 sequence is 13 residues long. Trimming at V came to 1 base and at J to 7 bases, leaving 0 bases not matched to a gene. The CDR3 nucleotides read TGTGCTAGTGGTTTGGGACAGGGGGCTGGCTACACCTTC. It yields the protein CASGLGQGAGYTF.

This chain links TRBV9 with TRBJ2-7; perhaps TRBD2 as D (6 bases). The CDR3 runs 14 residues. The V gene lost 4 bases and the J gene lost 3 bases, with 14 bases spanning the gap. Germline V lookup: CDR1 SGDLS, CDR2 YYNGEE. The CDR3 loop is CASSPSEGVYEQYF. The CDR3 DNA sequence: TGTGCCAGCAGCCCTAGCGAGGGTGTCTACGAGCAGTACTTC.

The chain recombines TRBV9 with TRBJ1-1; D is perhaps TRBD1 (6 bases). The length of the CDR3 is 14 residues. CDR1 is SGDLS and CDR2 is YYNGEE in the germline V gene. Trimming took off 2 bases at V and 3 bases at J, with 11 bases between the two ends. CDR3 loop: CASSVQGFDTEAFF. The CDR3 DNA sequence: TGTGCCAGCAGCGTTCAGGGGTTCGACACTGAAGCTTTCTTT. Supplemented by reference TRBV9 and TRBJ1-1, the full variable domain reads DSGVTQTPKHLITATGQRVTLRCSPRSGDLSVYWYQQSLDQGLQFLIQYYNGEERAKGNILERFSAQQFPDLHSELNLSSLELGDSALYFCASSVQGFDTEAFFGQGTRLTVV.

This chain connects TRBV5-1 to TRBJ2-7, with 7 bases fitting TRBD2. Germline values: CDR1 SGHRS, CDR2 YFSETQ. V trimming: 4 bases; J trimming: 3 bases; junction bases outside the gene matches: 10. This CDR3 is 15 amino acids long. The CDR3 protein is CASSTEPGGVYEQYF. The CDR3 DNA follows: TGCGCCAGCAGCACGGAGCCGGGGGGAGTCTACGAGCAGTACTTC. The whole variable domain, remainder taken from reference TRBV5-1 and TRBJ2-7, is KAGVTQTPRYLIKTRGQQVTLSCSPISGHRSVSWYQQTPGQGLQFLFEYFSETQRNKGNFPGRFSGRQFSNSRSEMNVSTLELGDSALYLCASSTEPGGVYEQYFGPGTRLTVT.

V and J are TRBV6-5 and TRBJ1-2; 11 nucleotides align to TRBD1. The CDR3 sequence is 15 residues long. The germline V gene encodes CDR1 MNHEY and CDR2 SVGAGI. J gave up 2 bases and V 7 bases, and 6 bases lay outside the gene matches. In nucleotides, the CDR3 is TGTGCCAGCAACTTGGACAGGGGGCTCAACTATGGCTACACCTTC. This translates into CASNLDRGLNYGYTF.